Sequencing of this TCR beta chain was carried out in a study of T-cell reconstitution after alpha-beta-depleted transplantation in children. Unique molecular identifiers were incorporated during preparation of the TCRbeta library. TCRdb reprocessed the PCR reads via MiXCR and lists one record per CDR3 protein. Altogether 250,000 to 300,000 distinct CDR3 sequences are present, just over 7.5% being singletons, with the ten largest covering 9.1%. This clonotype was seen many times. Antigen: not known. CDR3 length: 13 amino acids. Trimming removed 8 bases from V and 6 bases from J, with 18 bases in between. The V gene's germline CDR1 is SQVTM and CDR2 ANQGSEA. Study-wide results and limits: T-cell counts and diversity at one year following transplant were attributed mainly to newly produced T cells. Several hundred graft clones that had expanded were reportedly the source of alpha-beta T cells about two months after transplant.

This receptor was identified in a female patient aged 2 to 10 who had a stem cell transplant for Fanconi anemia, so the T cells may come from the graft donor. Source: peripheral blood, taken 360 days after TCRalphabeta/CD19-depleted stem cell transplant. This chain uses TRBV29-1 with TRBJ2-3, with D tentatively TRBD2 (5 bases). The CDR3 loop reads CSLTGRDRDTQYF. The CDR3, as DNA: TGCAGCTTGACGGGGAGAGATCGGGATACGCAGTATTTT.